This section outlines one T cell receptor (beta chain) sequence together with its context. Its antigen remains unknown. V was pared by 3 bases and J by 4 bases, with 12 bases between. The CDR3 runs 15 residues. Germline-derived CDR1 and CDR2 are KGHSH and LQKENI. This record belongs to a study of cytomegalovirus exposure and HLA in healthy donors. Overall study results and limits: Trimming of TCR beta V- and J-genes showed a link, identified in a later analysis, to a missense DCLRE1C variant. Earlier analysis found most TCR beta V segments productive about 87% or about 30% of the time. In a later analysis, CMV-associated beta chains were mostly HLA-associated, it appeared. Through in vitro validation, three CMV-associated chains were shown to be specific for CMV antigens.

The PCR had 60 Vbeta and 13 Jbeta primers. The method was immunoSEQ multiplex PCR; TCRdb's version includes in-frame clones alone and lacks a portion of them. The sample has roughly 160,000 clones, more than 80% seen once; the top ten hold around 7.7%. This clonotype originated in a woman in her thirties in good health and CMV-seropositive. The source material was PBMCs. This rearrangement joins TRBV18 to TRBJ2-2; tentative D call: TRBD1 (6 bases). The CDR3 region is CASSPRTALTGELFF. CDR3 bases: TGTGCCAGCTCACCGAGGACAGCCCTCACCGGGGAGCTGTTTTTT.